This TCR beta chain was sequenced during a study of shared T cell receptors in the human thymus. The method was immunoSEQ multiplex PCR; TCRdb's version includes in-frame clones alone and lacks a portion of them. The sample lists 450,000 to 650,000 clones, approximately 80% occurring once. With 0 bases removed from V and 3 bases from J, the gap between germline ends came to 18 bases. This CDR3 has 17 amino acids. Looked up from germline, CDR1 is GTSNPN and CDR2 is SVGIG (reference sequence). These sequences were also reported in another study, on human thymus T cells. That paper states: Healthy Finnish infants undergoing corrective surgery for congenital heart defects provided the donor material.

J is TRBJ2-1 and V is TRBV30; D perhaps matches TRBD2 (6 bases). The sequence was collected from a boy younger than two with a congenital heart defect. Sample: thymocytes. CDR3 DNA: TGTGCCTGGAGTGTCGGGCGTGGTAGCGGAAGCTACAATGAGCAGTTCTTC. Translation gives CAWSVGRGSGSYNEQFF.